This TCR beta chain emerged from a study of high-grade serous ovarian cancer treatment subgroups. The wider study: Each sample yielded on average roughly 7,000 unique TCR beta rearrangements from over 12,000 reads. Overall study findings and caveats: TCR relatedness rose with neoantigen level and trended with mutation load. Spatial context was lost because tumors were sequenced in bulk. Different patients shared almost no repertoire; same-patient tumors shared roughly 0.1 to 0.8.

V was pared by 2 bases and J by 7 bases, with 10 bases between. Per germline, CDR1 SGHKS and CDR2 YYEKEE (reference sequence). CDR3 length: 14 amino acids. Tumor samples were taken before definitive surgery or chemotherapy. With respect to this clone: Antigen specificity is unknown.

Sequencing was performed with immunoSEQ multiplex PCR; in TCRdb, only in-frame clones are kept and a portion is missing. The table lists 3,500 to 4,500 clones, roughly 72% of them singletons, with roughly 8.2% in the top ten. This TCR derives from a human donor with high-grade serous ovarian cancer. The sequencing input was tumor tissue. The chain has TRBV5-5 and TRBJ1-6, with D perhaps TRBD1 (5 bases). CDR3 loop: CASSFAGWNSPLHF. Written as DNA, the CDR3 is TGTGCCAGCAGCTTTGCAGGGTGGAATTCACCCCTCCACTTT.